Below, 16 T cell receptor beta chains from the same sample are listed, as sequenced in a study of blood T cell repertoires in COVID-19. The method was immunoSEQ multiplex PCR; TCRdb's version includes in-frame clones alone and lacks a portion of them. There are 310,000 or so clones in the sample; more than 75% occur only once, and around 1.4% lies in the top ten. Sequencing was carried out using peripheral blood. All receptors come from a man between 65 and 85 years old with acute or convalescent COVID-19.

The rearrangement uses TRBV9 and TRBJ1-2; possibly TRBD1 for D (6 bases). The CDR3 runs 12 residues. The germline gives CDR1 SGDLS, CDR2 YYNGEE. Trimming left V 8 bases short and J 2 bases short, with 10 bases between. CDR3 amino acids: CAREQGNYGYTF. Written as DNA, the CDR3 is TGTGCCAGGGAACAGGGCAACTATGGCTACACCTTC.

This sequence joins TRBV24-1 and TRBJ2-1; tentative D call: TRBD2 (6 bases). CDR3 length: 16 residues. With 3 bases removed from V and 3 bases from J, the gap between germline ends came to 14 bases. In germline, CDR1 is KGHDR, CDR2 SFDVKD. In DNA, the CDR3 is TGTGCCACCAGTGATGCTAAACGCGGGGACTACAATGAGCAGTTCTTC. Its protein is CATSDAKRGDYNEQFF.

The gene calls are TRBV5-4 and TRBJ2-3; D not resolved. This CDR3 region has 11 residues. CDR1 is SGHNT and CDR2 is YYREEE in the germline V gene (reference sequence). The germline V and J ends were trimmed by 2 bases and 7 bases, with 5 bases remaining between them. The CDR3 DNA sequence: TGTGCCAGCAGCTTTGGCCATACGCAGTATTTT. Translated, it gives CASSFGHTQYF.

The J gene is TRBJ1-5, the V gene TRBV7-8; weak D call: TRBD1 (6 bases). There are 17 residues in the CDR3. Germline lookup yields CDR1 SGHVS and CDR2 FQNEAQ. The V and J ends lost 0 bases and 5 bases respectively, with 17 bases between them. As DNA, the CDR3 is TGTGCCAGCAGCTTAGCATCTACCGGGACACGGCATCAGCCCCAGCATTTT. This encodes CASSLASTGTRHQPQHF.

The chain uses TRBV28 and TRBJ1-6, with D maybe TRBD1 (5 bases). Germline lookup yields CDR1 MDHEN and CDR2 SYDVKM. The ends were cut back, 9 bases at V and 4 bases at J, with 10 bases in the middle. This CDR3 is built from 13 residues. The CDR3 sequence: CASIPGYNSPLHF. The CDR3 coding sequence is TGTGCCAGTATACCAGGGTATAATTCACCCCTCCACTTT.

The gene calls are TRBV2 and TRBJ1-6; 11 bases fit TRBD1. The germline CDR1 and CDR2 sequences are SNHLY and FYNNEI. Trimming took 8 bases from V and 9 from J; bases not matched to a gene: 9. CDR3 length equals 15 residues. This CDR3 reads CASPPDRGRFSPLHF. CDR3 coding DNA: TGTGCCAGCCCCCCGGACAGGGGGCGGTTTTCACCCCTCCACTTT.

This chain joins TRBV7-6 and TRBJ1-6, with unresolved D. The V gene's germline CDR1 is SGHVS and CDR2 FNYEAQ. This CDR3 is built from 15 residues. V lost 1 base, J lost 7 bases, and 11 bases lay in between. The CDR3 sequence: CASSLGSYENSPLHF. The DNA for the CDR3 is TGTGCCAGCAGCTTAGGTTCTTATGAGAATTCACCCCTCCACTTT. Together with reference TRBV7-6 and TRBJ1-6, the CDR3 gives the full variable domain: GAGVSQSPRYKVTKRGQDVALRCDPISGHVSLYWYRQALGQGPEFLTYFNYEAQQDKSGLPNDRFSAERPEGSISTLTIQRTEQRDSAMYRCASSLGSYENSPLHFGNGTRLTVT.

This clone has only one observation. The CDR3 is CASSLRSRVGGYTF. The CDR3 coding sequence is TGTGCCAGCAGCTTACGTAGCAGGGTGGGCGGCTACACCTTC. The chain is built from TRBV6-5 and TRBJ1-2; maybe TRBD1 (5 bases). This CDR3 comprises 14 residues. Germline V gene sequence: CDR1 MNHEY, CDR2 SVGAGI. Trimming cost V 6 bases and J 8 bases, with 19 bases left between them.

The gene calls are TRBV7-9 and TRBJ2-7; a possible D gene is TRBD2 (5 bases). There are 13 residues in the CDR3. The germline V gene encodes CDR1 SEHNR and CDR2 FQNEAQ (reference sequence). Trimming removed 2 bases from V and 2 bases from J, with 7 bases in between. CDR3 nucleotide sequence: TGTGCCAGCAGCTTATCTAGCACCTACGAGCAGTACTTC. Protein: CASSLSSTYEQYF.

This clone has just a few counts. The CDR3, as DNA: TGTGCCAGTAGTAACGTGAAGGGGGCCTGGGAAGCTTTCTTT. It yields the protein CASSNVKGAWEAFF. The chain employs TRBV19 and TRBJ1-1; 7 bases agree with TRBD1. V lost 4 bases and J lost 8; bases outside the gene matches: 10. This CDR3 spans 14 amino acids. From germline, CDR1 is LNHDA and CDR2 SQIVND (reference sequence).

V gene TRBV7-3 combines with J gene TRBJ1-4; a weak D match, TRBD1 (5 bases). The V and J ends lost 3 bases and 3 bases respectively, with 11 bases between them. The CDR3 totals 15 residues. Germline V gene sequence: CDR1 SGHTA, CDR2 FQGTGA. The chain's CDR3 is CASSFSGNPNEKLFF. The CDR3 DNA follows: TGTGCCAGCAGCTTTTCAGGGAACCCTAATGAAAAACTGTTTTTT.

The chain recombines TRBV25-1 with TRBJ1-1; tentative D call: TRBD1 (6 bases). Trimming left V 3 bases short and J 3 bases short, with 14 bases between. CDR3 length: 15 amino acids. Germline V gene lookup returns CDR1 MGHDK and CDR2 SYGVNS. CDR3 in DNA: TGTGCCAGCAGTGATTCGCGACAGGAGGACACTGAAGCTTTCTTT. Amino acids: CASSDSRQEDTEAFF. Variable domain in full (rest from reference TRBV25-1 and TRBJ1-1): EADIYQTPRYLVIGTGKKITLECSQTMGHDKMYWYQQDPGMELHLIHYSYGVNSTEKGDLSSESTVSRIRTEHFPLTLESARPSHTSQYLCASSDSRQEDTEAFFGQGTRLTVV.

This clone was found a few times. V usage is TRBV2 and J usage is TRBJ1-1; 7 bases match TRBD1. V lost 4 bases and J lost 2; bases outside the gene matches: 1. CDR1 and CDR2 (germline): SNHLY, FYNNEI. The CDR3 extends over 13 amino acids. CDR3 sequence reads: CASSGDRNTEAFF. In nucleotides, the CDR3 is TGTGCCAGCAGTGGGGACAGAAACACTGAAGCTTTCTTT.

This chain connects TRBV7-8 to TRBJ2-5, with D possibly being TRBD2 (5 bases). Per germline, CDR1 SGHVS and CDR2 FQNEAQ. Trimming pared 1 base from V and 4 bases from J, leaving 10 bases between. The CDR3 has 14 amino acids. The CDR3 DNA is TGTGCCAGCAGCTTAGACCCGGGGTCAGAGACCCAGTACTTC. Its translation: CASSLDPGSETQYF.

This clone was seen once. The chain uses TRBV4-3 and TRBJ2-7, with 9 bases lining up with TRBD1. The CDR3 spans 17 residues. Germline CDR1 reads LGHNA; CDR2 reads YSLEER. V lost 0 bases to trimming and J lost 1 base; unmatched junction nucleotides: 7. The CDR3 is CASSQETGGVYSYEQYF. CDR3 bases: TGCGCCAGCAGCCAAGAAACAGGGGGCGTCTATTCCTACGAGCAGTACTTC.

The chain carries TRBV5-4 and TRBJ2-2; 7 bases line up with TRBD1. The CDR3 spans 15 residues. Germline loops: CDR1 SGHNT, CDR2 YYREEE (reference sequence). V shed 2 bases, J shed 2 bases, and the junction held 3 bases outside the gene matches. CDR3 sequence (DNA): TGTGCCAGCAGCTTTGGACAGGCCAACACCGGGGAGCTGTTTTTT. Protein product: CASSFGQANTGELFF.